This TCR beta chain originates from a study of early T cells in non-severe SARS-CoV-2 infection (dated by TCRdb to the early 2020s). About the full investigation: Bulk RNA from unsorted whole blood was used for TCR sequencing, so alpha and beta chains could not be paired. General study outcomes and caveats: VDJdb matching was skewed toward anti-spike CD8 responses, so virus-specific expansions were likely underestimated and private and CD4 specificities were missed.

This clonotype has a count of ten or more. Its recognized antigen is unknown. At one end, the junction sequence differs from germline, possibly due to a read error. For CDR1 and CDR2, the germline V gene lists ENHRY and SYGVKD. Measured from the cysteine to the phenylalanine, the CDR3 is 15 residues long. Only the CDR3 part of the read is kept: 45 bases, read in frame from the first base. The study was a case-control design nested within a healthcare worker cohort in London, UK, with weekly nasopharyngeal swab PCR tests and blood sampling. Healthcare workers were recruited between 23 and 31 March 2020, during the week of the UK lockdown, and were followed weekly for up to roughly 16 weeks. The method behind the library was 5' RACE. The sequencing machine was a NextSeq 500. Unique molecular identifiers were attached to individual cDNA molecules in the TCR library protocol so that sequencing error and PCR bias could be corrected. TCR alpha and beta chains were both sequenced, and the abundances of alpha and beta sequences in each sample were closely correlated with each other. The published analysis was carried out like this. Decombinator V4 was used to perform V gene, J gene and CDR3 annotation of TCR sequences. TCRs were defined as expanded if a significant change between any two time points was detected under a Poisson model with p below 0.0001. TCR abundances were normalised to the total number of TCRs sequenced in each sample and reported as counts per million. TRAV1-2 paired with TRAJ12, TRAJ20 or TRAJ33 defined MAIT TCRs, while TRAV10 paired with TRAJ18 defined iNKT TCRs. VDJdb, accessed 1 November 2021, was searched for CMV, EBV and SARS-CoV-2 annotated TCRs, excluding TCRs annotated for multiple antigens. Using fastp at Q25 and MiXCR, TCRdb reprocessed the public reads and kept productive beta chains. Every distinct CDR3 protein forms one entry, paired with its most common genes and DNA. TCRdb's processing, not the authors', yielded these V and J calls. The sample records about 83,000 distinct CDR3 sequences, under 11% of which are singletons. 8% to 10% of the sample belongs to the ten largest clones.

Recombination connected TRBV10-3 to TRBJ2-7; 8 of the junction bases match TRBD1. This material consisted of whole blood, taken at baseline. The sequence came from an adult who was a healthcare worker with PCR-confirmed SARS-CoV-2 infection or an uninfected control (not recorded which). The CDR3 is CAITEEPGTGSPQYF. The bases are TGTGCCATCACTGAGGAGCCGGGGACAGGTTCCCCGCAGTACTTC.